These 18 T cell receptor beta chains originate from one sample sequenced in a study of T cell responses to AZD1222 COVID-19 vaccine. Here immunoSEQ multiplex PCR was the method, and the copy in TCRdb shows in-frame clones only, minus some. The sample records 100,000 or so clones, 88% being singletons. The material sequenced was peripheral blood, taken on day 0 of AZD1222 vaccination. The receptors here all came from an adult in good health.

The rearrangement joins TRBV6-5 to TRBJ2-7; TRBD1 aligns across 9 bases. V lost 3 bases and J lost 6; bases outside the gene matches: 12. CDR1 MNHEY and CDR2 SVGAGI come from the germline V gene. The CDR3 runs 16 residues. The CDR3 reads CASSYGIGTGLSEQYF. In nucleotides, the CDR3 is TGTGCCAGCAGTTATGGGATAGGGACAGGGCTTAGCGAGCAGTACTTC.

V usage is TRBV10-1 and J usage is TRBJ1-1; 9 bases fit TRBD1. The CDR3 extends over 15 amino acids. Germline CDR1 and CDR2: WNHNN and SYGVQD (reference sequence). The junction had 2 bases not matched to a gene; V was cut back by 0 bases and J by 3 bases. CDR3 region: CASSESGTGYTEAFF. In DNA, the CDR3 is TGCGCCAGCAGTGAGTCCGGGACAGGGTACACTGAAGCTTTCTTT.

V usage is TRBV5-1 and J usage is TRBJ1-1; D is unresolved. Trimming took off 4 bases at V and 0 bases at J, with 10 bases between the two ends. The CDR3 consists of 14 residues. Germline CDR1 and CDR2: SGHRS and YFSETQ. CDR3: CASSRRDMNTEAFF. As DNA, the CDR3 is TGCGCCAGCAGCAGACGAGACATGAACACTGAAGCTTTCTTT.

The chain joins TRBV19 to TRBJ1-5; D possibly corresponds to TRBD1 (5 bases). Trimming left V 6 bases short and J 6 bases short, with 24 bases between. Per the germline V gene, CDR1 is LNHDA and CDR2 is SQIVND (reference sequence). The CDR3 loop spans 17 amino acids. This CDR3 reads CASSPRFGLGRGQPQHF. CDR3 DNA: TGTGCCAGTAGCCCCAGGTTTGGACTCGGGAGGGGTCAGCCCCAGCATTTT.

The rearrangement links TRBV5-1 to TRBJ2-7; 7 bases are a match to TRBD1. The CDR3 has 14 residues. Per germline, CDR1 SGHRS and CDR2 YFSETQ. The V and J ends lost 4 bases and 7 bases, in that order; junction bases with no gene match: 11. CDR3 DNA sequence: TGCGCCAGCAGCACTGGACAGGTGGATCGGGAGCAGTACTTC. This codes for CASSTGQVDREQYF.

The chain joins TRBV11-2 to TRBJ2-1; 8 bases agree with TRBD2. The CDR3 sequence is 17 residues long. After removal of 4 bases from V and 2 bases from J, the junction contained 10 bases not matched to a gene. The germline gives CDR1 SGHAT, CDR2 FQNNGV. CDR3 sequence reads: CASSSSLAVGPYNEQFF. In DNA, the CDR3 is TGTGCCAGCAGCTCCTCACTAGCGGTCGGACCCTACAATGAGCAGTTCTTC.

The J gene is TRBJ1-1, the V gene TRBV6-5; D perhaps matches TRBD1 (5 bases). In germline, CDR1 is MNHEY, CDR2 SVGAGI. The CDR3 length is 14 residues. V gave up 6 bases and J gave up 1 base, with 12 bases separating them. The CDR3 protein is CASRRGSQNTEAFF. The CDR3, as DNA: TGTGCCAGCAGACGGGGCAGCCAGAACACTGAAGCTTTCTTT.

This rearrangement joins TRBV2 to TRBJ1-1; 8 positions match TRBD1. This CDR3 spans 15 amino acids. The germline CDR1 and CDR2 sequences are SNHLY and FYNNEI. V trimming: 2 bases; J trimming: 0 bases; junction bases outside the gene matches: 2. The CDR3 spells CASSEMGQVNTEAFF. The CDR3 DNA sequence: TGTGCCAGCAGTGAAATGGGACAGGTGAACACTGAAGCTTTCTTT.

This clone was seen only once. The chain recombines TRBV12-5 with TRBJ2-1; D possibly matches TRBD1 or TRBD2 (6 bases each). V gave up 6 bases and J gave up 7 bases, with 16 bases separating them. CDR1 is LGHNT, CDR2 FRNRAP, per germline. The CDR3 runs 14 residues. CDR3 sequence reads: CASGPGPGANEQFF. As DNA, the CDR3 is TGTGCTAGTGGGCCGGGACCGGGGGCGAATGAGCAGTTCTTC.

The chain combines TRBV5-8 with TRBJ1-5; 7 nucleotides line up with TRBD1. The CDR3 has 14 amino acids. J was trimmed by 6 bases and V by 0 bases; bases with no gene match: 3. Germline V gives CDR1 SGHTS, CDR2 YDEGEE. The CDR3 sequence is CASSLGQGGQPQHF. The CDR3, as DNA: TGTGCCAGCAGCTTGGGGCAGGGGGGTCAGCCCCAGCATTTT.

V gene TRBV6-1 combines with J gene TRBJ1-4; possibly TRBD1 for D (5 bases). V lost 3 bases and J lost 7, with 12 bases in between. Per germline, CDR1 MNHNS and CDR2 SASEGT. There are 14 residues in the CDR3. CDR3 DNA: TGTGCCAGCAGTGACAGGGCCCAAGGTGAAAAACTGTTTTTT. Protein product: CASSDRAQGEKLFF.

The chain uses TRBV2 and TRBJ2-2; tentative D call: TRBD2 (5 bases). This CDR3 has 16 residues. V was clipped by 1 base and J by 0 bases, with 9 bases between them. The germline gives CDR1 SNHLY, CDR2 FYNNEI. CDR3 residues: CASSEVGVTNTGELFF. The CDR3 coding sequence is TGTGCCAGCAGTGAAGTCGGGGTAACGAACACCGGGGAGCTGTTTTTT.

This clone turned up a few times. The chain is built from TRBV29-1 and TRBJ2-1; D is unresolved. In germline, CDR1 is SQVTM, CDR2 ANQGSEA. This CDR3 spans 10 amino acids. V shed 7 bases and J shed 7 bases, with 8 bases lying between them. The CDR3 nucleotides are TGCAGCGCTCAGGTGAATGAGCAGTTCTTC. Protein: CSAQVNEQFF.

Notes on this clone: One junction end does not reproduce the germline sequence, and a read error may be involved. The rearrangement uses TRBV14 and TRBJ1-2, with D uncertain. The CDR3 loop spans 13 amino acids. Germline V gene sequence: CDR1 SGHDN, CDR2 FVKESK. For the CDR3, the DNA is TGTGCCAGCAGCGAAGAGGTCTCTGGAGGCTACACCTTC. It yields the protein CASSEEVSGGYTF.

This clone came up a few times. The V and J genes are TRBV4-1 and TRBJ2-1; the match to TRBD2 covers 12 bases. The ends lost 5 bases at V and 0 bases at J; junction bases unmatched: 5. CDR1 is MGHRA and CDR2 is YSYEKL in the germline V gene. The CDR3 runs 17 residues. CDR3 bases: TGCGCCAGCAGCTGGACTAGCGGGGCCTACTCCTACAATGAGCAGTTCTTC. Protein sequence: CASSWTSGAYSYNEQFF.

This clone appeared once. The chain is built from TRBV7-9 and TRBJ2-1, with 15 bases that match TRBD2. The CDR3 loop spans 18 amino acids. V lost 5 bases and J lost 10; bases outside the gene matches: 15. Germline lookup yields CDR1 SEHNR and CDR2 FQNEAQ (reference sequence). As DNA, the CDR3 is TGTGCCAGCAGCCCCGGACTAGCGGGAGGGCCGGGCTTGGTCGAGCAGTTCTTC. This encodes CASSPGLAGGPGLVEQFF.

The genes are TRBV12-3 or TRBV12-4 and TRBJ2-3; no reliable D call. This CDR3 region has 13 residues. V was shortened by 3 bases and J by 3 bases, with 7 bases between the two germline ends. DNA for the CDR3: TGTGCCAGCAGTTTCCCCGCGACAGATACGCAGTATTTT. Protein: CASSFPATDTQYF.

V is TRBV19 and J is TRBJ2-4; possible D gene TRBD2, 5 bases. The germline V gene has CDR1 LNHDA and CDR2 SQIVND (reference sequence). The CDR3 runs 15 residues. Trimming shortened V by 2 bases and J by 9 bases, and 17 bases separated the two germline ends. The DNA of the CDR3 is TGTGCCAGTAGTATAATGACCACGGGGATAATCATTCAGTACTTC. This translates into CASSIMTTGIIIQYF.